These T cell receptor beta chains were read from a single sample in a study of graft-versus-host responses after intestinal transplantation. Generated by immunoSEQ multiplex PCR, the TCRdb table keeps only in-frame clones and is missing some. The top ten clones hold around 3% of a sample with around 20,000 clones, around 78% of them seen once. The sample in question was ileum tissue, obtained 12 days after intestinal transplant. These receptors all come from a human patient who received an intestinal transplant, so some T cells may come from the graft donor. CDR3s leave out the opening cysteine and the closing phenylalanine or tryptophan. Fields, in order: V gene, CDR3 protein.

v_call: TRBV5-4; cdr3_aa: ASSLRDRAGGPDTQY
v_call: TRBV6-4; cdr3_aa: ASSDSSGGVDTQY
v_call: TRBV29-1; cdr3_aa: SVDGGQGWTEAF
v_call: TRBV4-1; cdr3_aa: ASSQEGGGNQPQH
v_call: TRBV5-8; cdr3_aa: ASSLDWGETYEQY
v_call: TRBV7-9; cdr3_aa: ASSSTLKPGQTSPLH
v_call: TRBV6-5; cdr3_aa: ASSLLGTNGYT
v_call: TRBV7-2; cdr3_aa: ASSFSVTSFYEQY
v_call: TRBV19; cdr3_aa: ASSQTSGGAYNEQF
v_call: TRBV15; cdr3_aa: ATSFHSGGLNEQF
v_call: TRBV28; cdr3_aa: ASSPTGGYEQY
v_call: TRBV29-1; cdr3_aa: SVVVGRDYGYT
v_call: TRBV19; cdr3_aa: ASSTGYGNQPQH
v_call: TRBV11-2; cdr3_aa: ASSPGTQYEQY
v_call: TRBV7-2; cdr3_aa: ASSLGSPGQGNTIY
v_call: TRBV28; cdr3_aa: ASSSGVNYGYT
v_call: TRBV5-1; cdr3_aa: ASSPRSGQEQY
v_call: TRBV6-6; cdr3_aa: AISPGGAYNEQF
v_call: TRBV9; cdr3_aa: ASSVRGDRGRAGELF
v_call: TRBV10-3; cdr3_aa: AISHRGGADTQY
v_call: TRBV11-3; cdr3_aa: ASSAGTGVSSYEQY
v_call: TRBV5-4; cdr3_aa: ASSQGQGATSSYEQY
v_call: TRBV11-2; cdr3_aa: ASSPRTGGTDTQY
v_call: TRBV27; cdr3_aa: ASSRLAAYNEQF
v_call: TRBV12-2; cdr3_aa: ASRLAPLASYYNEQF
v_call: TRBV9; cdr3_aa: ASSAGGPLQDTQY
v_call: TRBV19; cdr3_aa: ASNPLGGSTGELF
v_call: TRBV27; cdr3_aa: ASSLTSSYNEQF
v_call: TRBV11-2; cdr3_aa: ASSLQPPMGGSYEQY
v_call: TRBV10-3; cdr3_aa: AISESLDTGRLTYSPLH
v_call: TRBV7-9; cdr3_aa: ASSSGLANFVNEQF
v_call: TRBV2; cdr3_aa: ANRQGGTEAF
v_call: TRBV7-9; cdr3_aa: ASSSLAGVTDTQY
v_call: TRBV5-1; cdr3_aa: ASSPGQGWDTQY
v_call: TRBV9; cdr3_aa: ASSPGTLRAYEQY
v_call: TRBV6-6; cdr3_aa: ASSTNYGYT
v_call: TRBV7-3; cdr3_aa: ASGLTGSEQY
v_call: TRBV5-1; cdr3_aa: ASSLAGFEQY
v_call: TRBV7-7; cdr3_aa: ASSLSGDYEQY
v_call: TRBV5-1; cdr3_aa: ASSPGDSRSYEQY
v_call: TRBV18; cdr3_aa: ASSPLDAGGYT
v_call: TRBV19; cdr3_aa: ASSIRGASTEAF
v_call: TRBV7-9; cdr3_aa: ASSDRTGVNTEAF
v_call: TRBV18; cdr3_aa: ASSPLHSGTGLNQPQH
v_call: TRBV7-7; cdr3_aa: ASSLGGVYTEQF